This passage covers 10 T cell receptor beta chains from one sample sequenced in a study of molecular identifiers for immune sequencing clone quantification. One entry per CDR3 protein, called by TCRdb with MiXCR from the PCR reads. The table shows about 640,000 distinct CDR3 sequences, with roughly 21% occurring only once. Source material: naive CD8+ T cells from blood, with Jurkat cell RNA spiked in. The subset is: FACS-sorted CD8+CD4-CCR7+CD45RA+ naive T cells. These receptors were collected from a human donor in good health. Some libraries in this study had Jurkat cell RNA spiked in.

The J gene is TRBJ1-1, the V gene TRBV6-4; D is possibly TRBD1 (5 bases). The CDR3 contains 13 residues. The V end was cut by 3 bases, the J end by 1 base, with 6 bases between. Germline V gene data show CDR1 as MRHNA and CDR2 as SNTAGT. The CDR3 DNA is TGTGCCAGCAGTGAACAGGAGAACACTGAAGCTTTCTTT. This codes for CASSEQENTEAFF.

To note about this clonotype: A much larger clonotype is one base distant, so this may be a read error. The CDR3 sequence is CASPHLEYF. The CDR3 DNA reads as TGTGCCAGCCCCCACTTGGAGTACTTC. The rearrangement uses TRBV21-1 and TRBJ2-7. TRBV21-1 is a known pseudogene. This CDR3 region has 9 residues.

As to this clonotype: A read error may be the cause here, since a much bigger clone is one base away. This chain joins TRBV3-1 and TRBJ2-7; 8 bases fit TRBD2. V lost 3 bases to trimming and J lost 2 bases; unmatched junction nucleotides: 6. Germline CDR1 and CDR2: LGHDT and YNNKEL (reference sequence). The CDR3 is made up of 15 amino acids. The CDR3, as DNA: TGTGCCAGCAGCCACGCAGCGGGGGCGACCTACGAGCAGTACTTC. This codes for CASSHAAGATYEQYF.

As regards this clonotype: The junction differs from germline at one of its ends, possibly a read error. This sequence joins TRBV7-9 and TRBJ2-2; 15 bases align to TRBD2. Per the germline V gene, CDR1 is SEHNR and CDR2 is FQNEAQ (reference sequence). CDR3 length equals 18 residues. The CDR3 protein is CASTLRTSGGALTGELFF. As DNA, the CDR3 is TGTGCCAGCACCTTACGGACTAGCGGGGGGGCCCTCACCGGGGAGCTGTTTTTT.

The sample holds many counts of this clonotype. The chain recombines TRBV11-3 with TRBJ2-1, with TRBD2 identical over 7 bases. The CDR3 length is 17 residues. The V gene end was trimmed by 3 bases and the J gene end by 8 bases; junction bases not matched to a gene: 16. CDR1 is SGHNT, CDR2 YENEEA, per germline. CDR3 sequence reads: CASSFSGEGPGIDEQFF. CDR3 bases: TGTGCCAGCAGCTTCTCCGGGGAGGGCCCGGGGATAGATGAGCAGTTCTTC.

Note on this clonotype: Just one base apart from a much larger clone, this may be a read error. The CDR3 end shows no conserved phenylalanine or tryptophan, and so a read error is likely. The chain employs TRBV24-1 and TRBJ2-5, with 8 nucleotides matching TRBD2. CDR1 is KGHDR, CDR2 SFDVKD, per germline. CDR3 length: 13 residues. Trimming took 9 bases from V and 6 from J; bases not matched to a gene: 8. CDR3 protein: CATHRGGAKTQYI. The DNA for the CDR3 is TGTGCCACCCACCGGGGGGGGGCAAAGACCCAGTACATC.

The rearrangement uses TRBV4-3 and TRBJ2-1, with 7 bases lining up with TRBD2. Germline V gene sequence: CDR1 LGHNA, CDR2 YSLEER. The CDR3 has 16 residues. The ends lost 0 bases at V and 7 bases at J; junction bases unmatched: 9. As DNA, the CDR3 is TGCGCCAGCAGCCAAGATTGGGGGGGGGGTAAGAATGAGCAGTTCTTC. It specifies CASSQDWGGGKNEQFF.

Many counts were recorded for this clonotype. V usage is TRBV4-3 and J usage is TRBJ2-3, with TRBD2 matching over 7 bases. Germline assignment: CDR1 LGHNA and CDR2 YSLEER. The CDR3 is 18 residues long. The J segment lost 4 bases and the V segment lost 2 bases, leaving 15 bases of the junction unmatched. In DNA, the CDR3 is TGCGCCAGCAGCCAAAAGGGTTTGACTAGCCGGGGGTCAGATACGCAGTATTTT. This gives the protein CASSQKGLTSRGSDTQYF.

This clonotype was observed a handful of times. The chain uses TRBV6-5 and TRBJ2-2; 9 bases agree with TRBD2. Germline CDR1 reads MNHEY; CDR2 reads SVGAGI. The CDR3 spans 18 residues. J was trimmed by 4 bases and V by 5 bases; bases with no gene match: 14. This chain's CDR3 is CASSPEGAGGLSTGELFF. CDR3 DNA sequence: TGTGCCAGCAGTCCCGAGGGTGCGGGAGGGCTGAGCACCGGGGAGCTGTTTTTT.

A few counts support this clonotype. The rearrangement uses TRBV20-1 and TRBJ2-1; TRBD2 agrees at 8 bases. This CDR3 comprises 15 residues. Looked up from germline, CDR1 is DFQATT and CDR2 is SNEGSKA (reference sequence). Trimming removed 3 bases from V and 4 bases from J; junction bases left unmatched: 8. The CDR3 loop is CSASGGTSMYNEQFF. Here the CDR3 DNA reads TGCAGTGCTAGTGGCGGGACTAGTATGTACAATGAGCAGTTCTTC.